Listed here are 10 T cell receptor beta chains from one sample, sequenced in a study of blood T cell repertoires in COVID-19. Measured with immunoSEQ multiplex PCR; TCRdb has only the in-frame clones, and not every one. The sample has more than 150,000 clones, around 79% seen once. The sequencing input was peripheral blood. Receptors originate from a woman aged 70-85 years with acute or convalescent COVID-19.

This clone was counted a few times. The rearrangement links TRBV19 to TRBJ2-1, with 8 bases aligning to TRBD2. The V segment lost 3 bases and the J segment 3 bases; nucleotides outside the gene matches: 4. The CDR3 runs 15 residues. Germline CDR1 and CDR2: LNHDA and SQIVND (reference sequence). CDR3 nucleotides: TGTGCCAGTAGTATCTTGAGCGGGAGCTACAATGAGCAGTTCTTC. Translation: CASSILSGSYNEQFF.

The chain joins TRBV15 to TRBJ1-2, with D maybe TRBD1 (6 bases). Trimming removed 1 base from V and 8 bases from J, with 17 bases in between. Germline CDR1 LNHNV, CDR2 YYDKDF (reference sequence). This CDR3 comprises 15 residues. The CDR3 bases are TGTGCCACCAGCAGAGGACAGGCCGAGGCGAGCGGCTACACCTTC. As protein: CATSRGQAEASGYTF. The full variable domain, completed using reference TRBV15 and TRBJ1-2, is DAMVIQNPRYQVTQFGKPVTLSCSQTLNHNVMYWYQQKSSQAPKLLFHYYDKDFNNEADTPDNFQSRRPNTSFCFLDIRSPGLGDTAMYLCATSRGQAEASGYTFGSGTRLTVV.

V is TRBV5-4 and J is TRBJ2-7, with D maybe TRBD1 (6 bases). There are 15 residues in the CDR3. Germline V CDR1 and CDR2: SGHNT, YYREEE (reference sequence). The V gene lost 2 bases and the J gene lost 3 bases, with 15 bases spanning the gap. The CDR3 reads CASSLGQGGIYEQYF. The CDR3 DNA reads as TGTGCCAGCAGCTTAGGGCAAGGGGGTATCTACGAGCAGTACTTC.

The chain combines TRBV5-1 with TRBJ2-7, with 7 positions matching TRBD1. This CDR3 is 14 amino acids long. V trimming: 1 base; J trimming: 3 bases; junction bases outside the gene matches: 4. Germline V gene data show CDR1 as SGHRS and CDR2 as YFSETQ. CDR3: CASSLTGEVYEQYF. CDR3 coding DNA: TGCGCCAGCAGCTTGACAGGGGAAGTCTACGAGCAGTACTTC. Complete variable domain (other parts from reference TRBV5-1 and TRBJ2-7): KAGVTQTPRYLIKTRGQQVTLSCSPISGHRSVSWYQQTPGQGLQFLFEYFSETQRNKGNFPGRFSGRQFSNSRSEMNVSTLELGDSALYLCASSLTGEVYEQYFGPGTRLTVT.

The chain has TRBV7-3 and TRBJ2-7; 8 bases match TRBD2. This CDR3 is 15 amino acids long. V gave up 2 bases and J gave up 3 bases; unmatched junction bases: 6. Germline values: CDR1 SGHTA, CDR2 FQGTGA. In DNA form, the CDR3 reads TGTGCCAGCAGCTTACTGGCGGGAGGAGGCTACGAGCAGTACTTC. Its protein product is CASSLLAGGGYEQYF.

V gene TRBV19 combines with J gene TRBJ2-4; the D gene is possibly TRBD1 (6 bases). CDR1 and CDR2 from the germline V gene are LNHDA and SQIVND (reference sequence). The CDR3 totals 15 residues. V gave up 1 base and J gave up 6 bases, with 13 bases separating them. CDR3 DNA: TGTGCCAGTAGTATAGGCACAGGGTTCGTAAACATTCAGTACTTC. It translates to CASSIGTGFVNIQYF.

V gene TRBV5-1 combines with J gene TRBJ2-3; no clear D. Trimming cost V 4 bases and J 0 bases, with 12 bases left between them. This CDR3 is built from 15 residues. The germline gives CDR1 SGHRS, CDR2 YFSETQ. CDR3 bases: TGCGCCAGCAGCGTGGACGCAACTAGCACAGATACGCAGTATTTT. Protein product: CASSVDATSTDTQYF.

V is TRBV25-1 and J is TRBJ2-5; 9 nucleotides align to TRBD2. The germline V gene encodes CDR1 MGHDK and CDR2 SYGVNS. The CDR3 loop spans 16 amino acids. The junction had 8 bases not matched to a gene; V was cut back by 2 bases and J by 4 bases. CDR3: CASSEGQLAGRETQYF. In DNA, the CDR3 is TGTGCCAGCAGTGAAGGTCAGCTAGCGGGAAGAGAGACCCAGTACTTC. Complete variable domain (other parts from reference TRBV25-1 and TRBJ2-5): EADIYQTPRYLVIGTGKKITLECSQTMGHDKMYWYQQDPGMELHLIHYSYGVNSTEKGDLSSESTVSRIRTEHFPLTLESARPSHTSQYLCASSEGQLAGRETQYFGPGTRLLVL.

The chain uses TRBV7-3 and TRBJ2-2, with a possible D match to TRBD1 (6 bases). Trimming took off 5 bases at V and 10 bases at J, with 14 bases between the two ends. This CDR3 contains 13 residues. Germline V gives CDR1 SGHTA, CDR2 FQGTGA. DNA of the CDR3: TGTGCCAGCAGCCGAAACAGGGTGGCGGAGCTGTTTTTT. Its protein is CASSRNRVAELFF.

Points on this clone: Other DNA sequences in this sample translate to the same CDR3. The V call is TRBV7-2, the J call TRBJ2-7, with 11 bases fitting TRBD2. The junction had 2 bases not matched to a gene; V was cut back by 2 bases and J by 2 bases. The CDR3 is made up of 15 amino acids. Germline CDR1 reads SGHTA; CDR2 reads FQGNSA. CDR3 bases: TGTGCCAGCAGCTTAAGACTAGCGGGGCCCTACGAGCAGTACTTC. Residues: CASSLRLAGPYEQYF.